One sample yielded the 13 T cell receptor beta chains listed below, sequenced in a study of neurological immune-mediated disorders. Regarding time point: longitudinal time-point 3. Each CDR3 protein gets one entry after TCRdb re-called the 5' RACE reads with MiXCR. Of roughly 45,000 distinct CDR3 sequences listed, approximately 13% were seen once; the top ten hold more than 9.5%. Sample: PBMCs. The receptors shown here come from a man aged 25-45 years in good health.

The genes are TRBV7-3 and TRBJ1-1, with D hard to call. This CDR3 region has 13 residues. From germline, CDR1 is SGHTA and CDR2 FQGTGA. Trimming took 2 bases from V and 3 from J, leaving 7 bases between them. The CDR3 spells CASSLDQDTEAFF. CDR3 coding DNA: TGTGCCAGCAGCTTAGACCAGGACACTGAAGCTTTCTTT.

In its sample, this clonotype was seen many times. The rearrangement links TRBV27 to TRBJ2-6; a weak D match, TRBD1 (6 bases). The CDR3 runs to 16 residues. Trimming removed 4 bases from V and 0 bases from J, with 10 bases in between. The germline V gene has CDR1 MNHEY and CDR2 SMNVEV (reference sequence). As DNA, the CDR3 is TGTGCCAGCAGTTCGCAGGGGTTCTCTGGGGCCAACGTCCTGACTTTC. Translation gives CASSSQGFSGANVLTF.

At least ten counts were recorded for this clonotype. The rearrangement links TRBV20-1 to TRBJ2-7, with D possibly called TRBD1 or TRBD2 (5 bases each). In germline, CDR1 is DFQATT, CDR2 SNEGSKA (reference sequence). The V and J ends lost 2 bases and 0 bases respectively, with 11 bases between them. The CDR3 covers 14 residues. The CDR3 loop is CSARSAGSSYEQYF. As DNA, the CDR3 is TGCAGTGCTAGATCTGCAGGGAGCTCCTACGAGCAGTACTTC.

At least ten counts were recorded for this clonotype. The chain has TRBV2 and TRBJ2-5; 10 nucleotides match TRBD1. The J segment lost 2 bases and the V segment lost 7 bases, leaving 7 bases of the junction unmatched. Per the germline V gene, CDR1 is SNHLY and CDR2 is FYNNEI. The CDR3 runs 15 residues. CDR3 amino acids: CASTRDRGGQETQYF. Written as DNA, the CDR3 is TGTGCCAGCACAAGGGACAGGGGTGGGCAAGAGACCCAGTACTTC.

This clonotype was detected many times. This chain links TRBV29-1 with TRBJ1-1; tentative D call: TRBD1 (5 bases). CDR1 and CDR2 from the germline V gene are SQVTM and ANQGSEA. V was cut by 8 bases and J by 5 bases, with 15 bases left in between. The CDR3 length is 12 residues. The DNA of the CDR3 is TGCAGCTCACAGGAGCTAGGGACTGAAGCTTTCTTT. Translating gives CSSQELGTEAFF.

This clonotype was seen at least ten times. CDR3 DNA: TGTGCCAGCAGCTTGCAGGACAGCCTGACCAAAAACATTCAGTACTTC. Its protein is CASSLQDSLTKNIQYF. The chain has TRBV7-9 and TRBJ2-4; D perhaps matches TRBD1 (6 bases). Looked up from germline, CDR1 is SEHNR and CDR2 is FQNEAQ (reference sequence). There are 16 residues in the CDR3. V was cut by 3 bases and J by 2 bases, with 14 bases left in between.

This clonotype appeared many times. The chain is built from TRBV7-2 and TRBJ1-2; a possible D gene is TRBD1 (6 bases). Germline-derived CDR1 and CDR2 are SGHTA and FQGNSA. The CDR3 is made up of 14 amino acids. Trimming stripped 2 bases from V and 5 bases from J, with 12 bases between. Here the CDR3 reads CASSLLQGDYGYTF. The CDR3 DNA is TGTGCCAGCAGCTTATTACAGGGAGATTATGGCTACACCTTC.

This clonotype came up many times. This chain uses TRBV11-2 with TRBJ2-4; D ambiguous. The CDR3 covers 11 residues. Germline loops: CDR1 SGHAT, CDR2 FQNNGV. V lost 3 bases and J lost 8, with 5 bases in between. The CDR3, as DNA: TGTGCCAGCAGCTTCTCTGACATTCAGTACTTC. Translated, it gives CASSFSDIQYF. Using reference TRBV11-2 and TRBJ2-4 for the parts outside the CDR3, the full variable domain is EAGVAQSPRYKIIEKRQSVAFWCNPISGHATLYWYQQILGQGPKLLIQFQNNGVVDDSQLPKDRFSAERLKGVDSTLKIQPAKLEDSAVYLCASSFSDIQYFGAGTRLSVL.

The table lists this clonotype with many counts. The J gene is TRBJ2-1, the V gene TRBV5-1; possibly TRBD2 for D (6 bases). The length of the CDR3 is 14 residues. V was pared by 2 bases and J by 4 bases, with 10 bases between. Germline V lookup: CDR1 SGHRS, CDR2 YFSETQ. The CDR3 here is CASSFELAYNEQFF. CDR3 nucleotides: TGCGCCAGCAGCTTCGAACTAGCTTACAATGAGCAGTTCTTC. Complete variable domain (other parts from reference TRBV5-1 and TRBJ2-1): KAGVTQTPRYLIKTRGQQVTLSCSPISGHRSVSWYQQTPGQGLQFLFEYFSETQRNKGNFPGRFSGRQFSNSRSEMNVSTLELGDSALYLCASSFELAYNEQFFGPGTRLTVL.

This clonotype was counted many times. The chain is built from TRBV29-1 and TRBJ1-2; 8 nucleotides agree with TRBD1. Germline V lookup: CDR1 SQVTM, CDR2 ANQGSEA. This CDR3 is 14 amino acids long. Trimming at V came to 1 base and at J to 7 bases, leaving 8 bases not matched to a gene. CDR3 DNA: TGCAGCGTTGAAGCGGACAGGGAGGGTAGTGGCTACACCTTC. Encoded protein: CSVEADREGSGYTF.

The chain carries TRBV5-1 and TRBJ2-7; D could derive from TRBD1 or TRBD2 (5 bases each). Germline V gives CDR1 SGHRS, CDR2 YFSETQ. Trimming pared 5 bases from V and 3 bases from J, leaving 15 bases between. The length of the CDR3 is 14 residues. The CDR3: CASRRDLSLYEQYF. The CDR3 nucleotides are TGCGCCAGCAGAAGGGACCTCAGCCTCTACGAGCAGTACTTC.

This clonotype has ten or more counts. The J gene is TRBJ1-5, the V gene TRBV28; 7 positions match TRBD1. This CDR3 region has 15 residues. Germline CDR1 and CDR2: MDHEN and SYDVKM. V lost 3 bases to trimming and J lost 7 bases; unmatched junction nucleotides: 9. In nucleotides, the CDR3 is TGTGCCAGCAGTTTGATTCAAGGGGGCCAGCAGCCCCAGCATTTT. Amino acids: CASSLIQGGQQPQHF.

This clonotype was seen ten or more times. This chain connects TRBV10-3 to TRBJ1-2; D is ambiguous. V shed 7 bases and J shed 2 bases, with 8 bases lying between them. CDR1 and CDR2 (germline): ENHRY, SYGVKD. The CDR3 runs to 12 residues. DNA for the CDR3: TGTGCCATCAACCCTGGAAACTATGGCTACACCTTC. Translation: CAINPGNYGYTF.